This TCR beta chain was sequenced in a study of graft-versus-host responses after intestinal transplantation. Germline V gene sequence: CDR1 MDHEN, CDR2 SYDVKM. The V and J ends lost 3 bases and 4 bases, in that order; junction bases with no gene match: 9. The CDR3 spans 16 residues. Sequenced by immunoSEQ multiplex PCR; TCRdb stores in-frame clones only, minus some. The sample has some 20,000 clones; 65% to 85% are singletons. Processing released intraepithelial and lamina propria lymphocytes from the graft tissue. V and J are TRBV28 and TRBJ2-1; 7 bases map to TRBD1. This clonotype was obtained from a human patient who received an intestinal transplant, so some T cells may come from the graft donor. Sequences were derived from ileum tissue, sampled around 20 days after intestinal transplant. CDR3 sequence: CASSLPVDRVYNEQFF. The CDR3 DNA is TGTGCCAGCAGTTTGCCTGTCGACAGGGTTTACAATGAGCAGTTCTTC.